The clone carrying this TCR beta chain has at least ten counts. Its antigen is currently unknown. Trimming stripped 6 bases from V and 8 bases from J, with 23 bases between. Germline loops: CDR1 MNHEY, CDR2 SMNVEV (reference sequence). This CDR3 is built from 16 residues. Full-length variable regions came from constant-region reverse primers plus semi-nested Nested Universal Primer A PCR. TCRdb fed the 5' RACE reads into MiXCR, producing one record per CDR3 protein. Among over 40,000 distinct CDR3 sequences listed, 22% were seen once. Treg sorting used a CD4+CD25+CD127-/low gate. The study's findings and limits: Whole repertoires were not studied in the larger cohort, only one V-J beta rearrangement.

The rearrangement links TRBV27 to TRBJ2-4; perhaps TRBD2 as D (6 bases). This TCR was sampled from a female donor with breast cancer. Sequenced input: Tregs sorted from blood. CDR3 region: CASSPHFDSQRDIQYF. CDR3 in DNA: TGTGCCAGCAGCCCACACTTTGACAGCCAGCGGGACATTCAGTACTTC.